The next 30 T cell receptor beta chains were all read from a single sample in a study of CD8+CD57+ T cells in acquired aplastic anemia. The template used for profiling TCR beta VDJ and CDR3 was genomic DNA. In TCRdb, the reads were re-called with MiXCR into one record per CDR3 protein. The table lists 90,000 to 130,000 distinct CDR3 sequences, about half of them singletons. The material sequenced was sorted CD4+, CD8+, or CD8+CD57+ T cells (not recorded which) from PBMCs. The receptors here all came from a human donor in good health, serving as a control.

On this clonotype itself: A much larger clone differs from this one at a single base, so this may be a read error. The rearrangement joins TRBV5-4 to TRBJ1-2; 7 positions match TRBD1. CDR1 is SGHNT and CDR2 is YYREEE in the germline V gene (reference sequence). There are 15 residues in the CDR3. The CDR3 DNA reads TGTGCCAGCAGCGAAGACCGAGGGGGCAACTATGGCTGCACCTTC. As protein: CASSEDRGGNYGCTF. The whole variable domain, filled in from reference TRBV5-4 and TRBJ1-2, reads ETGVTQSPTHLIKTRGQQVTLRCSSQSGHNTVSWYQQALGQGPQFIFQYYREEENGRGNFPPRFSGLQFPNYSSELNVNALELDDSALYLCASSEDRGGNYGCTFGSGTRLTVV.

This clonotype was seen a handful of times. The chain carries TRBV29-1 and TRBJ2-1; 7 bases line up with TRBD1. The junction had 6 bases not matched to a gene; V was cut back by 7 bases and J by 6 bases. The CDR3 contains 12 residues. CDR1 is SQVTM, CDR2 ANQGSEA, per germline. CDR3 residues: CSALRTGNEQFF. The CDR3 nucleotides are TGCAGCGCCCTTCGGACAGGCAATGAGCAGTTCTTC.

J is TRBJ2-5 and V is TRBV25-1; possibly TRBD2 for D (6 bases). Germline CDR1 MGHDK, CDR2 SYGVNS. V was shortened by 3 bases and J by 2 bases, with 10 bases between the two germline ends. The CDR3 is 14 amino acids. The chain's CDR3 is CASSEFSGQETQYF. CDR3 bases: TGTGCCAGCAGTGAGTTTAGCGGTCAAGAGACCCAGTACTTC.

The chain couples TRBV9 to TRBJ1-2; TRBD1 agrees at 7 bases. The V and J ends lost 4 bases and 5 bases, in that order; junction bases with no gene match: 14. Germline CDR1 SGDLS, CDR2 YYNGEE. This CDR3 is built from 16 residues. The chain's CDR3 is CASSPRPGTEAYGYTF. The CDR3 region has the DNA TGTGCCAGCAGCCCCCGGCCCGGGACAGAGGCTTATGGCTACACCTTC.

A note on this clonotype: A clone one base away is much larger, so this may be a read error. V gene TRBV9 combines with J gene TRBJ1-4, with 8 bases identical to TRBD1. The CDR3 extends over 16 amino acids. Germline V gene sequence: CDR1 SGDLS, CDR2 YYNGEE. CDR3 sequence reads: CASSVTGVATNERLFF. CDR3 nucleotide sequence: TGTGCCAGCAGCGTGACAGGGGTGGCGACTAATGAAAGACTGTTTTTT.

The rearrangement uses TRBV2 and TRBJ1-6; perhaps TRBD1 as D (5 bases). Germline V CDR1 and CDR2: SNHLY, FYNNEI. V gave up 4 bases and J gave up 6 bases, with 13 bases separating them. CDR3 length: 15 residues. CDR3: CASSVLAGLNSPLHF. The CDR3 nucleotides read TGTGCCAGCAGTGTTCTAGCGGGGCTTAATTCACCCCTCCACTTT.

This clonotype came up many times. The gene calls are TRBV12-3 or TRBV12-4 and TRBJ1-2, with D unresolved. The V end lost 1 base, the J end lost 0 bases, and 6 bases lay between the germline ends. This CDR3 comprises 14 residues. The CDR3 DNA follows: TGTGCCAGCAGTTTAGGACTTACTAACTATGGCTACACCTTC. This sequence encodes CASSLGLTNYGYTF.

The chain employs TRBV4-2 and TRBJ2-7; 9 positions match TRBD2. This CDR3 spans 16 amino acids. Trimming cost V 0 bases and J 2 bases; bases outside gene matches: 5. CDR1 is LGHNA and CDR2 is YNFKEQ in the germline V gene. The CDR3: CASSQDRTSVTYEQYF. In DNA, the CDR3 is TGTGCCAGCAGCCAAGATCGGACTAGCGTAACCTACGAGCAGTACTTC.

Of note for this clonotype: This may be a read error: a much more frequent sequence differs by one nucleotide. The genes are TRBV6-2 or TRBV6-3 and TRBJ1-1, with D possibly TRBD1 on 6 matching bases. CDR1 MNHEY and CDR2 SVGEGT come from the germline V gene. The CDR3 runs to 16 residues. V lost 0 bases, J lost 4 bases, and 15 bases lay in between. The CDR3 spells CASSYSRQVSSTEAFF. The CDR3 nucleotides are TGTGCCAGCAGTTACTCACGACAGGTTAGCAGCACTGAAGCTTTCTTT.

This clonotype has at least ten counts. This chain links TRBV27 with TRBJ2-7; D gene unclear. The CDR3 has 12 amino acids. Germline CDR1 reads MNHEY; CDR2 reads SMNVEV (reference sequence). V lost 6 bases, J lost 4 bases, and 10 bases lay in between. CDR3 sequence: CASSDWNYEQYF. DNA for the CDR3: TGTGCCAGCAGCGACTGGAATTACGAGCAGTACTTC.

CDR3 DNA: TGCAGCGTTGTGTTCCCGAACACCGGGGAGCTGTTTTTT. It is translated as CSVVFPNTGELFF. The rearrangement links TRBV29-1 to TRBJ2-2; D ambiguous. Germline V gene data show CDR1 as SQVTM and CDR2 as ANQGSEA. The V end was cut by 4 bases, the J end by 0 bases, with 6 bases between. This CDR3 is 13 amino acids long.

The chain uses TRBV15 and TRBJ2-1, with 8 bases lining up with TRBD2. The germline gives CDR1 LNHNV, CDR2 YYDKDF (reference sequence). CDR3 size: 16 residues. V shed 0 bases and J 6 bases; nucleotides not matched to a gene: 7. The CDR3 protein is CATSRDNRGGLNEQFF. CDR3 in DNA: TGTGCCACCAGCAGAGATAACCGGGGGGGCCTCAATGAGCAGTTCTTC.

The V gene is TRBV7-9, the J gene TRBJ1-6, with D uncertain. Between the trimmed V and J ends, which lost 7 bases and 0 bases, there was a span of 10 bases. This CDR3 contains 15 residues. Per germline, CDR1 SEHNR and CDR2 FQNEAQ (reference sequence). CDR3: CASTVGPSYNSPLHF. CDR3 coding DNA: TGTGCCAGCACCGTGGGTCCCTCCTATAATTCACCCCTCCACTTT.

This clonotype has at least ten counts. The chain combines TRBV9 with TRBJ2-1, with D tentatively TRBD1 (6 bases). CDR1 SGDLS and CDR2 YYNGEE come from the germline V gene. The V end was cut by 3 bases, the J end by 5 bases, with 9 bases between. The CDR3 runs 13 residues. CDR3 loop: CASSAGQNNEQFF. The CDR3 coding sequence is TGTGCCAGCAGCGCCGGACAGAACAATGAGCAGTTCTTC.

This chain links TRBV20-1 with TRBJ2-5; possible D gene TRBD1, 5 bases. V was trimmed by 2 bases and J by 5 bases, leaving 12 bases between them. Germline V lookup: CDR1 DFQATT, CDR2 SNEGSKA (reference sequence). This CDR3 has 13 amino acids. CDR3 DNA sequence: TGCAGTGCTAGAATCGAAGGGGCGGAGACCCAGTACTTC. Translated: CSARIEGAETQYF.

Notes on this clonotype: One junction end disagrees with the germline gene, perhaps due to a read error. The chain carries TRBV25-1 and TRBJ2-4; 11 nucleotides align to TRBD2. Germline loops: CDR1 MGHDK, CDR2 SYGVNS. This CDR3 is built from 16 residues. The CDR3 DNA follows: TGTGCCACCAGTGATAGCGGGGGGGCTCGGGGCAATGGGCAGTACTTC. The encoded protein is CATSDSGGARGNGQYF.

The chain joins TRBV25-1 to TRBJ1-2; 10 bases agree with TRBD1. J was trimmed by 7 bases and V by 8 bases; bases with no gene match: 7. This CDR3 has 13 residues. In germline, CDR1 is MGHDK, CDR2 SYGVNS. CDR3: CASGTGVLGGYTF. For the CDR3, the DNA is TGTGCCAGCGGGACAGGGGTTTTGGGTGGCTACACCTTC.

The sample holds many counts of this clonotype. The CDR3 DNA reads as TGCGCCAGCAGCCAAGAGGCGTTGTTCGGAGCGGCGAACACTGAAGCTTTCTTT. The encoded protein is CASSQEALFGAANTEAFF. The V and J genes are TRBV4-1 and TRBJ1-1; D is uncertain. The germline V and J ends were trimmed by 0 bases and 1 base, with 18 bases remaining between them. Germline V gives CDR1 MGHRA, CDR2 YSYEKL. This CDR3 is 18 amino acids long.

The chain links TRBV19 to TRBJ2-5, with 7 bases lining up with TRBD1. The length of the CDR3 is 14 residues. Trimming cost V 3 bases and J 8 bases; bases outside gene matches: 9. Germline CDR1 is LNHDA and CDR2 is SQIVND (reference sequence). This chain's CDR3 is CASSIGTARETQYF. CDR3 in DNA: TGTGCCAGTAGTATCGGGACAGCACGAGAAACCCAGTACTTC.

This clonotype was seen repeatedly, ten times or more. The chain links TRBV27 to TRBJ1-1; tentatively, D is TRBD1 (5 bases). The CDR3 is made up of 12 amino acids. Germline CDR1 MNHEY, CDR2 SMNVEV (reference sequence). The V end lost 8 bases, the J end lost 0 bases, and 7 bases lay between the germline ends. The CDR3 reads CASQTVNTEAFF. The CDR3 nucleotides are TGTGCCAGCCAGACAGTGAACACTGAAGCTTTCTTT.

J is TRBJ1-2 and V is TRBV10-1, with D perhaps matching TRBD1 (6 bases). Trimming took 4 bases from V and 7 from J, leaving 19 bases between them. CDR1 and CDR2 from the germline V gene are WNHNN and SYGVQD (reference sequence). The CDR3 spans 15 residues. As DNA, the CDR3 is TGCGCCAGCAGTGCGGACAGCCTGGGTCGTAGTGGCTACACCTTC. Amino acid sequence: CASSADSLGRSGYTF.

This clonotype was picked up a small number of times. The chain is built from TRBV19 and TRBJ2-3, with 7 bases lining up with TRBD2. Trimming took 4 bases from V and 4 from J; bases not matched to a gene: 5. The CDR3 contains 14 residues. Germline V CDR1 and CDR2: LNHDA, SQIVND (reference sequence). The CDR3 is CASSTRLAPDTQYF. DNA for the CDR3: TGTGCCAGTAGTACCCGACTAGCACCAGATACGCAGTATTTT.

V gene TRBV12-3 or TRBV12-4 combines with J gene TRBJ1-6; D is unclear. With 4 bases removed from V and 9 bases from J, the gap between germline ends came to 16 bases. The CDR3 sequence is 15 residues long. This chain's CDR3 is CASSYSRIQSSPLHF. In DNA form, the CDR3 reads TGTGCCAGCAGTTACTCGAGGATCCAGAGTTCACCCCTCCACTTT.

CDR3 sequence (DNA): TGTGCCAGCAGCTTCGGCGGGGGAGAACAAGAGACCCAGTACTTC. Amino acids: CASSFGGGEQETQYF. J is TRBJ2-5 and V is TRBV7-2; 7 bases are shared with TRBD2. The CDR3 is 15 residues long. The V segment lost 3 bases and the J segment 2 bases; nucleotides outside the gene matches: 6. CDR1 and CDR2 from the germline V gene are SGHTA and FQGNSA.

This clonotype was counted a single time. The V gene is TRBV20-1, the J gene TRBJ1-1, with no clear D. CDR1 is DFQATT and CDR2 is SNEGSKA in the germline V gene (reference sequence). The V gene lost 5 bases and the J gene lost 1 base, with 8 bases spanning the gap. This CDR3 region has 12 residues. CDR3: CSAFKGNTEAFF. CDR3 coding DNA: TGCAGTGCTTTTAAAGGGAACACTGAAGCTTTCTTT.

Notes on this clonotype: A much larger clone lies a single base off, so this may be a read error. The CDR3 nucleotides read TGTGCCAGCAGCGAAGGCCTATCCAATGAGCGGTTCTTC. Amino acid sequence: CASSEGLSNERFF. V usage is TRBV3-1 and J usage is TRBJ2-1; D is ambiguous. The CDR3 covers 13 residues. Germline CDR1 is LGHDT and CDR2 is YNNKEL (reference sequence).

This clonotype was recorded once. CDR3 amino acids: CAWSLTGTYEQYF. The CDR3, as DNA: TGTGCCTGGAGTCTGACAGGGACCTACGAGCAGTACTTC. The chain links TRBV30 to TRBJ2-7, with 7 bases fitting TRBD1. Germline V CDR1 and CDR2: GTSNPN, SVGIG (reference sequence). J lost 2 bases, V lost 2 bases, and 3 bases had no gene match. The CDR3 runs to 13 residues. Filled out from reference TRBV30 and TRBJ2-7, the complete variable domain reads SQTIHQWPATLVQPVGSPLSLECTVEGTSNPNLYWYRQAAGRGLQLLFYSVGIGQISSEVPQNLSASRPQDRQFILSSKKLLLSDSGFYLCAWSLTGTYEQYFGPGTRLTVT.

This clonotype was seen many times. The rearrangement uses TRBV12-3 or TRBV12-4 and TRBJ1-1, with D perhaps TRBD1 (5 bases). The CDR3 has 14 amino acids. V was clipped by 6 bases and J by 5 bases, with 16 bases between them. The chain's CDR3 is CASSPLGGYTEAFF. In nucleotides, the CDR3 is TGTGCCAGCAGCCCCCTTGGGGGGTATACTGAAGCTTTCTTT.

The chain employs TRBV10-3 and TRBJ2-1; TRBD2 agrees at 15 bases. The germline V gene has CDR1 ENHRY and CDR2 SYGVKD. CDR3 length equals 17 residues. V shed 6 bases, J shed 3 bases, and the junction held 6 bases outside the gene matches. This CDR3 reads CAISRTSGGANYNEQFF. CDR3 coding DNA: TGTGCCATCAGCCGGACTAGCGGGGGGGCAAACTACAATGAGCAGTTCTTC.

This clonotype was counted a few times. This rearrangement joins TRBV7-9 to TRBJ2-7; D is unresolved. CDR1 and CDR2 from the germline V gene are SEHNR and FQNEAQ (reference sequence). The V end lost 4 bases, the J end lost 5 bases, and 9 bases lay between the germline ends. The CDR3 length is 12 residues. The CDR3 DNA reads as TGTGCCAGCAGCTCCTTGACCGACGAGCAGTACTTC. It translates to CASSSLTDEQYF.